These T cell receptor beta chains were read from a single sample in a study of blood T cell repertoires in COVID-19. Using immunoSEQ multiplex PCR, the repertoire was profiled, and TCRdb retains in-frame clones only, with some absent. The table includes 250,000 to 350,000 clones, over 75% detected once. The specimen was peripheral blood. These receptors were collected from a woman aged 60-75 years with acute or convalescent COVID-19. Both conserved end residues are part of each CDR3. D genes are given only for firm matches. The size field is filled for only some rows; it gives once, few, many or a size class.

>TRBJ2-1|TRBV29-1|.|TRBD1
TGCAGTTTAGGACAGGGGGTAAATGAGCAGTTCTTC
CSLGQGVNEQFF
>TRBJ1-1|TRBV5-4|few|.
TGTGCCAGCAGCTTGAGTAGGGGGATCATGAACACTGAAGCTTTCTTT
CASSLSRGIMNTEAFF
>TRBJ1-4|TRBV19|once|.
TGTGCCAGTCAAGCGGGGCGCGATGAAAAACTGTTTTTT
CASQAGRDEKLFF
>TRBJ2-5|TRBV5-4|.|TRBD2
TGTGCCAGCAGCTTGACATCGGGGGGAGGAGAGACCCAGTACTTC
CASSLTSGGGETQYF
>TRBJ1-6|TRBV7-2|.|.
TGTGCCAGCAGCTTAGCAGGGGTATCACCCCTCCACTTT
CASSLAGVSPLHF
>TRBJ1-2|TRBV12-3/TRBV12-4|.|.
TGTGCCAGCAGCCCGGACTGGCTCTATGGCTACACCTTC
CASSPDWLYGYTF
>TRBJ1-5|TRBV27|.|.
TGTGCCAGCAGATCGGGGGAAGGCAATCAGCCCCAGCATTTT
CASRSGEGNQPQHF
>TRBJ1-2|TRBV7-2|.|.
TGTGCCAGCAGCCGGCGACAGGCGGACTATGGCTACACCTTC
CASSRRQADYGYTF
>TRBJ2-1|TRBV4-2|.|TRBD2
TGTGCCAGCAGCCCTGCCCGGACTAGCGTGTCCTACAATGAGCAGTTCTTC
CASSPARTSVSYNEQFF
>TRBJ1-2|TRBV6-6|once|TRBD1
TGTGCCAGCAAAAAACCCGGACAGGGGGACTATGGCTACACCTTC
CASKKPGQGDYGYTF
>TRBJ2-3|TRBV3-1/TRBV3-2|.|TRBD2
TGTGCCAGCAGCCTTACTAGCGGGGGGGCAAGCGATACGCAGTATTTT
CASSLTSGGASDTQYF
>TRBJ1-4|TRBV5-5|once|.
TGTGCCAGCAGCCGATTTACAGGTGAAAAACTGTTTTTT
CASSRFTGEKLFF
>TRBJ1-4|TRBV19|.|.
TGTGCCAGTAGTATAGATGAAGGGGCAACTAATGAAAAACTGTTTTTT
CASSIDEGATNEKLFF
>TRBJ2-5|TRBV6-5|once|TRBD2
TGTGCCAGCAGTTCCCGACTAGCGGGGGCCAAAGAGACCCAGTACTTC
CASSSRLAGAKETQYF
>TRBJ2-3|TRBV12-3/TRBV12-4|.|.
TGTGCCAGCAGTCGGACTGATACGCAGTATTTT
CASSRTDTQYF
>TRBJ2-2|TRBV15|.|.
TGTGCCACCAGCGGGGGCCTCGGGCTCCGGGAGCTGTTTTTT
CATSGGLGLRELFF
>TRBJ2-1|TRBV18|.|.
TGTGCCAGCTCACCAGCGGCAGACAATGAGCAGTTCTTC
CASSPAADNEQFF
>TRBJ1-5|TRBV6-4|.|.
TGTGCCAGCAGTGAATTGGAGGGATCGCCCCAGCATTTT
CASSELEGSPQHF
>TRBJ2-5|TRBV7-8|.|.
TGTGCCAGCAGCTTAGGAGACACTAGTCCAGAGACCCAGTACTTC
CASSLGDTSPETQYF
>TRBJ2-2|TRBV28|.|.
TGTGCCAGCAGTTCGGGGGGCGCAAAAGGCACCGGGGAGCTGTTTTTT
CASSSGGAKGTGELFF
>TRBJ1-1|TRBV7-2|.|TRBD1
TGTGCCAGCATCTCAGGGGGCCCGAACACTGAAGCTTTCTTT
CASISGGPNTEAFF
>TRBJ2-5|TRBV7-6|.|TRBD1
TGTGCCAGCAGCTTAGAGGGGGCGCCTTCGCCCAGCGAGACCCAGTACTTC
CASSLEGAPSPSETQYF
>TRBJ1-5|TRBV19|.|TRBD1
TGTGCCAGTAGTACCACAGGGGGCAATCAGCCCCAGCATTTT
CASSTTGGNQPQHF
>TRBJ1-2|TRBV28|.|.
TGTGCCAGCATGGGTTCTACGGCAGGGCCCACCTATGGCTACACCTTC
CASMGSTAGPTYGYTF
>TRBJ2-3|TRBV10-3|.|TRBD2
TGTGCCATCAGTGACAGCGGGGGGCCGGTAAATACGCAGTATTTT
CAISDSGGPVNTQYF
>TRBJ2-3|TRBV28|.|TRBD1
TGTGCCAGCAGTCGGGACAGGGTCTCAGCAGATACGCAGTATTTT
CASSRDRVSADTQYF
>TRBJ2-2|TRBV11-1|.|TRBD2
TGTGCCAGCAGCTTAAGGCAGCGGGGGGACACCGGGGAGCTGTTTTTT
CASSLRQRGDTGELFF
>TRBJ2-2|TRBV11-2|.|TRBD2
TGTGCCAGCAGCTTAGTGAGCGGGAGTGGCACCGGGGAGCTGTTTTTT
CASSLVSGSGTGELFF
>TRBJ1-4|TRBV2|.|.
TGTGCCAGCAGGCTCACAGAAAAACTGTTTTTT
CASRLTEKLFF
>TRBJ2-1|TRBV27|.|TRBD1
TGTGCCAGCAGTTCCCGGACAGGGGGCTCCTACAATGAGCAGTTCTTC
CASSSRTGGSYNEQFF
>TRBJ2-6|TRBV19|.|TRBD2
TGTGCCGCTCACAGCGGGGGGGCCTCAGGGGCCAACGTCCTGACTTTC
CAAHSGGASGANVLTF
>TRBJ1-2|TRBV28|.|.
TGTGCCAGCAGTTTTCGTCAGGGGCGTTCTAACTATGGCTACACCTTC
CASSFRQGRSNYGYTF
>TRBJ2-3|TRBV9|.|.
TGTGCCAGCAGCCTCGGAGGGGTGGCAGATACGCAGTATTTT
CASSLGGVADTQYF
>TRBJ1-4|TRBV11-2|.|.
TGTGCCAGCAACAGGCGAGGTGAAAAACTGTTTTTT
CASNRRGEKLFF
>TRBJ2-1|TRBV2|.|TRBD2
TGTGCCAGCAGTCCCGTTGCTAGCGGGCTTGTTGGGAATGAGCAGTTCTTC
CASSPVASGLVGNEQFF
>TRBJ1-1|TRBV7-2|.|.
TGTGCCAGCAGCTTAGTATCGGAGAGTAACACTGAAGCTTTCTTT
CASSLVSESNTEAFF
>TRBJ1-1|TRBV5-4|.|.
TGTGCCAGCAGATCGTTTGGACGGCGGGGCACTGAAGCTTTCTTT
CASRSFGRRGTEAFF
>TRBJ2-1|TRBV6-1|.|TRBD2
TGTGCCAGCAGTGAATTTAGCGGGGGGGTTTATGAGCAGTTCTTC
CASSEFSGGVYEQFF
>TRBJ2-3|TRBV6-6|once|.
TGTGCCAGCACAGGGTCATCAGATACGCAGTATTTT
CASTGSSDTQYF
>TRBJ1-1|TRBV7-9|.|.
TGTGCCAGCAGCTTAGTCCCGGAGGGGAGAACTGAAGCTTTCTTT
CASSLVPEGRTEAFF
>TRBJ2-2|TRBV28|.|TRBD2
TGTGCCAGCAGTTTATCTGGACTAGCGGCCCGGGAGCTGTTTTTT
CASSLSGLAARELFF
>TRBJ2-1|TRBV13|.|.
TGTGCCAGCAGCTTAGGTAGGAGAAATGAGCAGTTCTTC
CASSLGRRNEQFF